Included here is one T cell receptor beta chain sequence, with context. This clone's antigen is unknown. No qualities accompany the bases; no much larger clone lies one base away. As encoded in the germline V gene, CDR1 is ENHRY while CDR2 is SYGVKD. The CDR3 starts with the cysteine, ends with the phenylalanine, and has 15 residues. The kept DNA is CDR3 alone, 45 bases in frame from the first base. For this chain, trimming is 3 bases at the V end and 12 bases at the J end, and the number of junction bases without a gene match is 7. This entry is derived from a study of blood T cells in healthy people across ages (dated by TCRdb to between 2014 and 2017). Background on the whole study: Template switching captured roughly one uniquely barcoded TCR beta cDNA molecule per two T cells in model experiments. For two donors (one aged 18 to 30 and one aged 80 or older), the study analyzed two additional independent replicas of 1 million unique cDNA reads from the same blood draw. To avoid experimental bias, donors of different ages were distributed randomly across sequencing lanes. The donors were divided into four age groups: young (average roughly 15 years), middle-aged (around 37), aged (approximately 59) and long-lived (82). The study measured age-related changes in TCR beta repertoire diversity using deep sequencing normalized with unique cDNA molecular identifiers. Findings and caveats that apply to the study as a whole: Since profiling was done on bulk unsorted PBMCs, naive and antigen-experienced compartments could not be conclusively compared. Donor CMV infection status was unknown, potentially confounding age-related changes in expanded clonotypes. As age increased, observed TCR beta diversity per million T cells dropped in a roughly linear way, and a significant reduction was already evident by age about 40. There was a strong correlation between observed TCR beta diversity and the percentage of naive T cells measured by flow cytometry. Estimates of total diversity based on one million sequenced T cells were regarded as lower bounds and as underestimates. The long-lived group showed more naive CD4+ T cells, fewer expanded clones and increased TCR diversity than the aged group, suggesting age selection.

Systemically healthy Caucasian individuals from Russia, 35 to 50 in total and aged roughly 6 to 90 years, were included as donors. Each donor gave 8 to 10 milliliters of peripheral blood, drawn into EDTA-treated Vacutainer tubes. Ficoll-Paque density-gradient centrifugation was used to isolate PBMCs, with at least 6.5 million per sample. Trizol reagent was used to extract total RNA from the PBMCs, yielding at least 6 micrograms per sample. The percentages of naive CD45RAhigh/CD27high T cells were determined by flow cytometry on a PBMC aliquot from every donor. The library was produced with 5' RACE. The reads were generated on an Illumina HiSeq 2500. A second roughly 6 to 12 cycle PCR used a sample-barcoded 5' primer and a J-beta primer mix. A unique molecular identifier was introduced onto each TCR beta cDNA molecule by a template-switch 5' adaptor carrying 12 random nucleotides. Each sample yielded at least 2.5 million CDR3-containing paired-end reads. All of the RNA was converted into first-strand cDNA using the Mint cDNA synthesis kit, with a TRBC-specific oligonucleotide serving as the primer. Following uracil-DNA glycosylase treatment, a first 18-cycle PCR with universal primers M1SS and BC2_uni_R was performed on all cDNA. The authors' analysis ran thus. Each sample was normalized by randomly selecting 1 million high-quality reads, each carrying a distinct molecular identifier. Instead of being binned into consensus sequences, reads that shared molecular identifiers were thrown out. CDR3 identification, clonotype clustering and error correction used MiTCR with a Q25 quality threshold and the strictest error-elimination algorithm. A nonparametric unseen species model using Euler transformation provided a lower-bound estimate of total TCR beta diversity. Clones were called with MiXCR by TCRdb after fastp trimmed the public reads at Q25, and only in-frame beta chains were retained. Identical CDR3 proteins give one entry, which carries the most common genes and DNA. TCRdb assigned the V and J calls; the authors' analysis was not used. The sample data list approximately 900,000 distinct CDR3 sequences, and around 49% of these were observed just once. The leading ten clones occupy about an eighth of the sample.

This TCR was recovered from a man aged 25 to 40 in good health. This sequence uses TRBV10-3 and TRBJ2-1; 14 bases in between match TRBD2. The specimen was blood. The CDR3 is CAISDQGLAGERQFF. The DNA sequence is as follows: TGTGCCATCAGTGATCAGGGACTAGCGGGGGAACGGCAGTTCTTC.